This T cell receptor (beta chain) came from a study of blood T cell repertoires in COVID-19. Across the study: The analysed material was cDNA or gDNA that came from T cells, B-cell-depleted T cells, or PBMCs.

Germline CDR1 SEHNR, CDR2 FQNEAQ (reference sequence). This CDR3 has 16 amino acids. V was shortened by 1 base and J by 5 bases, with 14 bases between the two germline ends. The repertoire was sequenced with immunoSEQ multiplex PCR; TCRdb's copy has only in-frame clones and lacks some. Of approximately 300,000 clones in the sample, roughly 91% were seen once. The Seattle patients, enrolled during active infection, were followed longitudinally. This sequence originates from a woman between 25 and 40 years old with COVID-19, enrolled during active disease. The material sequenced was peripheral blood. V usage is TRBV7-9 and J usage is TRBJ1-4; a possible D gene is TRBD1 (5 bases). CDR3 DNA: TGTGCCAGCAGCTTAGGGGATACGGGGGACAATGAAAAACTGTTTTTT. Its protein product is CASSLGDTGDNEKLFF.